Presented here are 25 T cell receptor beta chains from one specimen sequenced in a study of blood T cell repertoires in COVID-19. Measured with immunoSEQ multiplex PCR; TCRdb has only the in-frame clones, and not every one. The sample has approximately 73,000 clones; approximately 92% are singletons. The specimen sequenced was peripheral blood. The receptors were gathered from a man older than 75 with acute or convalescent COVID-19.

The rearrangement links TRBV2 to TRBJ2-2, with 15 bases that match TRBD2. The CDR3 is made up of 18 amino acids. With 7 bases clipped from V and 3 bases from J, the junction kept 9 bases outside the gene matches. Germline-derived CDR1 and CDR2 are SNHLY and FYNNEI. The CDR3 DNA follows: TGTGCCAGCAATACCGGGACTAGCGGGAGGAGGGACACCGGGGAGCTGTTTTTT. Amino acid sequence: CASNTGTSGRRDTGELFF.

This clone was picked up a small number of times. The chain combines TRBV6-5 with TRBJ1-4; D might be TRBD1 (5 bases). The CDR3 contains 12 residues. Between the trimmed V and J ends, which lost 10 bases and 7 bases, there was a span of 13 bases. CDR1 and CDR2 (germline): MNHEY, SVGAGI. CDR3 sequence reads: CATLGAAEKLFF. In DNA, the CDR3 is TGTGCCACCCTTGGGGCAGCTGAAAAACTGTTTTTT.

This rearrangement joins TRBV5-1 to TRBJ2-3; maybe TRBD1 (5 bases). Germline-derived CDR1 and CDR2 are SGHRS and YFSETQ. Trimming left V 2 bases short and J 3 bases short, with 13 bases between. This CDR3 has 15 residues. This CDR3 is CASSLTGQITDTQYF. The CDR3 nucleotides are TGCGCCAGCAGCTTAACAGGACAAATTACAGATACGCAGTATTTT. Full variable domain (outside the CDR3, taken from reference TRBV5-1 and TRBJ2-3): KAGVTQTPRYLIKTRGQQVTLSCSPISGHRSVSWYQQTPGQGLQFLFEYFSETQRNKGNFPGRFSGRQFSNSRSEMNVSTLELGDSALYLCASSLTGQITDTQYFGPGTRLTVL.

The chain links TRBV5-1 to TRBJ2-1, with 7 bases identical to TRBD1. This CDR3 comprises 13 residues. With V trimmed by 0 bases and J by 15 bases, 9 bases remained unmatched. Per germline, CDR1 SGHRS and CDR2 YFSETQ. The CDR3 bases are TGCGCCAGCAGCTTGGTAGTAGGACAGGACGTGTTCTTC. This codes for CASSLVVGQDVFF. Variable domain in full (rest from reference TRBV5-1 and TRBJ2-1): KAGVTQTPRYLIKTRGQQVTLSCSPISGHRSVSWYQQTPGQGLQFLFEYFSETQRNKGNFPGRFSGRQFSNSRSEMNVSTLELGDSALYLCASSLVVGQDVFFGPGTRLTVL.

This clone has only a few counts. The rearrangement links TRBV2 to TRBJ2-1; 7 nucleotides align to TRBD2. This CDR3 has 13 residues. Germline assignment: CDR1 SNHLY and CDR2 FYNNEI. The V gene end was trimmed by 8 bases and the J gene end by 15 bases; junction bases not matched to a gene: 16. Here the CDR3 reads CASSLGETGGRFF. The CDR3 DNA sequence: TGTGCCAGCTCCCTGGGCGAGACGGGAGGTAGGTTCTTC.

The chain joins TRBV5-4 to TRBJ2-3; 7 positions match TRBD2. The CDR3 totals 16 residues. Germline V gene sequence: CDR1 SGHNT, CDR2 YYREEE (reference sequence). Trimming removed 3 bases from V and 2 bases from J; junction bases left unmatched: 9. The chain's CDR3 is CASSWEPSGYTDTQYF. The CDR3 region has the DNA TGTGCCAGCAGCTGGGAACCTAGCGGATACACAGATACGCAGTATTTT.

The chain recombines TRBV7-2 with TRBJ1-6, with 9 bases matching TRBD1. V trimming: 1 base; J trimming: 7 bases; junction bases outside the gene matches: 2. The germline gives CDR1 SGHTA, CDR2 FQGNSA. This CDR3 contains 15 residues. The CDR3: CASSLVGQGNSPLHF. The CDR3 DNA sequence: TGTGCCAGCAGCTTAGTGGGACAGGGAAATTCACCCCTCCACTTT.

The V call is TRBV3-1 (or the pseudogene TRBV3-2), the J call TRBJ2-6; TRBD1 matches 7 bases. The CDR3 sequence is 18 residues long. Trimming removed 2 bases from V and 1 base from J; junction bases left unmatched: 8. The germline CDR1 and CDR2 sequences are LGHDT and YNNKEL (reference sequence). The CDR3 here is CASSQRRTGLSGANVLTF. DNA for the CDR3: TGTGCCAGCAGCCAAAGGAGGACAGGTCTGTCTGGGGCCAACGTCCTGACTTTC.

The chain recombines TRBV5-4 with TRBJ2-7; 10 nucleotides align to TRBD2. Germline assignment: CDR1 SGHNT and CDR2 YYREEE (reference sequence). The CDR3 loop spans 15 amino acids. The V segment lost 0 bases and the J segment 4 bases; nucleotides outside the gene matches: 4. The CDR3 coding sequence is TGTGCCAGCAGCTTGGCTAGCGGGAGCACTTACGAGCAGTACTTC. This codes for CASSLASGSTYEQYF.

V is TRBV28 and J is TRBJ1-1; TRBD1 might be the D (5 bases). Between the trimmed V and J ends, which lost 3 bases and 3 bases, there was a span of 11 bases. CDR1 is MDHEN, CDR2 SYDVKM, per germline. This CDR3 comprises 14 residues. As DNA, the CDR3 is TGTGCCAGCAGTTTCCGGGGGTCTGACACTGAAGCTTTCTTT. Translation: CASSFRGSDTEAFF. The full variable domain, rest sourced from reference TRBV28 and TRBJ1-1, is DVKVTQSSRYLVKRTGEKVFLECVQDMDHENMFWYRQDPGLGLRLIYFSYDVKMKEKGDIPEGYSVSREKKERFSLILESASTNQTSMYLCASSFRGSDTEAFFGQGTRLTVV.

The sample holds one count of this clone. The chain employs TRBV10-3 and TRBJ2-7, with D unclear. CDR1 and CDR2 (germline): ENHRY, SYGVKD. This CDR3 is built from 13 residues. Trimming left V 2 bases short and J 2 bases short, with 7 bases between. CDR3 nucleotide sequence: TGTGCCATCAGTGAGGGTCCGGCCTACGAGCAGTACTTC. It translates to CAISEGPAYEQYF.

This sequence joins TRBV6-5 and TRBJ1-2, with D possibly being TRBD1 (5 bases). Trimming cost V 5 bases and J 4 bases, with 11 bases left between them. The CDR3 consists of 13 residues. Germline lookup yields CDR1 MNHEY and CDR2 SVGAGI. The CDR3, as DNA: TGTGCCAGCAGTACGACAGAGCCCTATGGCTACACCTTC. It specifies CASSTTEPYGYTF.

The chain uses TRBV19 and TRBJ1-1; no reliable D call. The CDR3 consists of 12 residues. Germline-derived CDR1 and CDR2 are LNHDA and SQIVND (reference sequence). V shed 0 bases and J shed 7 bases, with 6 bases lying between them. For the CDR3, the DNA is TGTGCCAGTAGTATAGATGGGCTTGAAGCTTTCTTT. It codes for CASSIDGLEAFF.

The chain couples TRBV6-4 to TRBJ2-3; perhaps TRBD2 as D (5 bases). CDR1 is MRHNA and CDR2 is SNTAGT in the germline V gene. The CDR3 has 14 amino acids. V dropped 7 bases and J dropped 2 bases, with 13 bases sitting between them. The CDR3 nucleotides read TGTGCCAGCATACGCGGGTTCTACACAGATACGCAGTATTTT. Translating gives CASIRGFYTDTQYF.

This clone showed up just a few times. CDR3 sequence (DNA): TGTGCCAGCAGCTCCGGACTAGCGGGAGGGCAGGGCGATGAGCAGTTCTTC. Its protein product is CASSSGLAGGQGDEQFF. J is TRBJ2-1 and V is TRBV3-1 (or the pseudogene TRBV3-2); TRBD2 agrees at 15 bases. This CDR3 comprises 17 residues. The V and J ends lost 5 bases and 8 bases, in that order; junction bases with no gene match: 10. Germline assignment: CDR1 LGHDT and CDR2 YNNKEL (reference sequence).

The CDR3 protein is CASLDTGDTTDTQYF. For the CDR3, the DNA is TGTGCCAGCTTGGACACAGGAGATACCACAGATACGCAGTATTTT. The V gene is TRBV19, the J gene TRBJ2-3; tentative D call: TRBD1 (5 bases). Trimming stripped 9 bases from V and 2 bases from J, with 18 bases between. Germline CDR1 is LNHDA and CDR2 is SQIVND (reference sequence). The CDR3 contains 15 residues.

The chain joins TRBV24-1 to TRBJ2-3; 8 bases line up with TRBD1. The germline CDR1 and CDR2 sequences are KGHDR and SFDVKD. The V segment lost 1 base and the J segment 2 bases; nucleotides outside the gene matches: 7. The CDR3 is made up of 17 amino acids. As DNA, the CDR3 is TGTGCCACCAGTGATTTTCCCCGGACAGGGTCCACAGATACGCAGTATTTT. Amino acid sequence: CATSDFPRTGSTDTQYF.

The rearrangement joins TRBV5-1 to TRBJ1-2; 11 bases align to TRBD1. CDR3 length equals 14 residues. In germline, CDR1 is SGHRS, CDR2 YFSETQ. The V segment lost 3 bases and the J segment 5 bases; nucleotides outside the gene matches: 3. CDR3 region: CASSSGQGAYGYTF. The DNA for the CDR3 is TGCGCCAGCAGCTCAGGACAGGGGGCTTATGGCTACACCTTC.

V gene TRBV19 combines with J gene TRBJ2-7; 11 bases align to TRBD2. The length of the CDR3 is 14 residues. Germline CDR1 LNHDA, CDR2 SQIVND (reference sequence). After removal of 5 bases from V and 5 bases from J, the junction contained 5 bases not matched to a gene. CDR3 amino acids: CASSLLAGEDEQYF. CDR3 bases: TGTGCCAGTAGTTTACTAGCGGGAGAGGACGAGCAGTACTTC.

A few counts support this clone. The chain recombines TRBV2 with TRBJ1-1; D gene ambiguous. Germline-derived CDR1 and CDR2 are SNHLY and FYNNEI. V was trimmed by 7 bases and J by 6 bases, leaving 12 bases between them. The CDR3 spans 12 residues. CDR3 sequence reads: CASNLITAEAFF. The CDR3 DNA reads TGTGCCAGCAATTTAATAACAGCTGAAGCTTTCTTT.

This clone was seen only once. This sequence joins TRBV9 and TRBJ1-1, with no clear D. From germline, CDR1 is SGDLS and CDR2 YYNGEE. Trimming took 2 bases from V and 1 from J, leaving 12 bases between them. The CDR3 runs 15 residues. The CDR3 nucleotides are TGTGCCAGCAGCGTTGCGGGGAGTGAGAACACTGAAGCTTTCTTT. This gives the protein CASSVAGSENTEAFF.

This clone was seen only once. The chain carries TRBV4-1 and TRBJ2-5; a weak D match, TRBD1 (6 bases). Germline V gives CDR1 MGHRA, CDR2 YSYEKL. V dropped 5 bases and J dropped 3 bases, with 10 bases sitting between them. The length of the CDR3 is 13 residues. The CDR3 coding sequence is TGCGCCAGCAGCAAAAACAGGGAAGAGACCCAGTACTTC. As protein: CASSKNREETQYF.

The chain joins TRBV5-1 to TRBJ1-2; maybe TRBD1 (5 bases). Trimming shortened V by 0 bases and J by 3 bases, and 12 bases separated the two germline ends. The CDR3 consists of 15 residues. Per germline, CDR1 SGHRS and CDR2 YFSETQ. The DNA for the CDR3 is TGCGCCAGCAGCTTGGGGGGGGAGCCAGACTATGGCTACACCTTC. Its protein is CASSLGGEPDYGYTF.

CDR3 sequence: CASSITRRTGSGGYTF. The DNA of the CDR3 is TGTGCCAGCAGTATCACCCGGCGGACGGGCTCGGGGGGCTACACCTTC. V gene TRBV27 combines with J gene TRBJ1-2; no firm D call. The V end lost 5 bases, the J end lost 8 bases, and 24 bases lay between the germline ends. CDR1 MNHEY and CDR2 SMNVEV come from the germline V gene (reference sequence). The CDR3 loop spans 16 amino acids.

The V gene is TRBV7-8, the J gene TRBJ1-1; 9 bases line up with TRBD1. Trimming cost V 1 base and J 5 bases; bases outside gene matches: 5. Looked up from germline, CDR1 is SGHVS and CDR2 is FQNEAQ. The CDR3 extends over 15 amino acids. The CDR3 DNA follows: TGTGCCAGCAGCTTAGTAACAGGGGGCAAGACTGAAGCTTTCTTT. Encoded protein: CASSLVTGGKTEAFF.